A selection of T cell receptor beta chains follows, all from one sample in a study of identical twins. TCRdb passed the 5' RACE reads through MiXCR, listing each CDR3 protein once. Altogether a few hundred thousand distinct CDR3 sequences are present, 20% to 25% being singletons, with the ten largest covering 2.9%. These data also formed part of another study, on T cells expressing NK-cell markers.

The sequenced sample was CD4+ T cells sorted from blood. These receptors all come from a woman between 18 and 29 years old in good health. Both conserved end residues are part of each CDR3. D genes are given only for firm matches. Clone size, where shown, is once, few, many, or a class for clones that have expanded.

abundance: NA; j_gene: TRBJ2-7; d_gene: NA; v_gene: TRBV18; CDR3aa: CASSRAANYEQYF; CDR3nt: TGTGCCAGCTCACGTGCCGCAAACTACGAGCAGTACTTC
abundance: once; j_gene: TRBJ2-1; d_gene: TRBD1; v_gene: TRBV4-3; CDR3aa: CASSPRTGGSYNEQFF; CDR3nt: TGCGCCAGCAGCCCCCGAACAGGGGGTTCCTACAATGAGCAGTTCTTC
abundance: many; j_gene: TRBJ2-1; d_gene: TRBD1; v_gene: TRBV5-1; CDR3aa: CASSAGGTAYNEQFF; CDR3nt: TGCGCCAGCAGCGCAGGGGGCACGGCCTACAATGAGCAGTTCTTC
abundance: few; j_gene: TRBJ1-4; d_gene: NA; v_gene: TRBV15; CDR3aa: CATSGHIATNEKLFF; CDR3nt: TGTGCCACCAGCGGCCACATTGCAACTAATGAAAAACTGTTTTTT
abundance: once; j_gene: TRBJ2-7; d_gene: TRBD1; v_gene: TRBV3-1; CDR3aa: CASSRGTETYEQYF; CDR3nt: TGTGCCAGCAGCCGAGGGACAGAAACCTACGAGCAGTACTTC
abundance: few; j_gene: TRBJ2-7; d_gene: NA; v_gene: TRBV12-3/TRBV12-4; CDR3aa: CASSFGTDYEQYF; CDR3nt: TGTGCCAGCAGTTTTGGGACTGACTACGAGCAGTACTTC
abundance: few; j_gene: TRBJ2-1; d_gene: TRBD2; v_gene: TRBV6-2/TRBV6-3; CDR3aa: CASSLRESLGQEQFF; CDR3nt: TGTGCCAGCAGTTTGCGGGAGAGCCTGGGGCAAGAGCAGTTCTTC
abundance: NA; j_gene: TRBJ1-1; d_gene: NA; v_gene: TRBV7-9; CDR3aa: CASSLRGWDTEAFF; CDR3nt: TGTGCCAGCAGCCTCAGGGGATGGGACACTGAAGCTTTCTTT
abundance: few; j_gene: TRBJ2-7; d_gene: TRBD1; v_gene: TRBV12-3/TRBV12-4; CDR3aa: CASSPRQGAAREQYF; CDR3nt: TGTGCCAGCAGTCCCAGACAGGGGGCAGCTCGGGAGCAGTACTTC
abundance: NA; j_gene: TRBJ1-1; d_gene: NA; v_gene: TRBV10-3; CDR3aa: CAIRQSGDVVTEAFF; CDR3nt: TGTGCCATCAGGCAATCAGGGGACGTCGTCACTGAAGCTTTCTTT
abundance: NA; j_gene: TRBJ2-4; d_gene: TRBD1; v_gene: TRBV5-1; CDR3aa: CASSTGTAQNIQYF; CDR3nt: TGCGCCAGCAGCACCGGGACAGCTCAAAACATTCAGTACTTC
abundance: NA; j_gene: TRBJ2-5; d_gene: NA; v_gene: TRBV5-5; CDR3aa: CASSGSAETQYF; CDR3nt: TGTGCCAGCAGCGGTAGCGCGGAGACCCAGTACTTC
abundance: few; j_gene: TRBJ2-1; d_gene: TRBD2; v_gene: TRBV10-3; CDR3aa: CAISELAVTYNEQFF; CDR3nt: TGTGCCATCAGTGAACTAGCGGTTACCTACAATGAGCAGTTCTTC
abundance: many; j_gene: TRBJ2-1; d_gene: TRBD2; v_gene: TRBV3-1; CDR3aa: CASSQGTAGGQNEQFF; CDR3nt: TGTGCCAGCAGCCAAGGTACAGCGGGGGGGCAAAATGAGCAGTTCTTC
abundance: once; j_gene: TRBJ2-5; d_gene: NA; v_gene: TRBV7-8; CDR3aa: CASSHRRTNRETQYF; CDR3nt: TGTGCCAGCAGCCATCGTCGGACGAATCGGGAGACCCAGTACTTC
abundance: few; j_gene: TRBJ2-1; d_gene: NA; v_gene: TRBV5-1; CDR3aa: CASSPTRGEQFF; CDR3nt: TGCGCCAGCAGCCCAACTAGGGGGGAGCAGTTCTTC
abundance: NA; j_gene: TRBJ2-4; d_gene: NA; v_gene: TRBV15; CDR3aa: CATSPRGTIPNIQYF; CDR3nt: TGTGCCACCAGCCCGAGGGGGACTATCCCAAACATTCAGTACTTC
abundance: NA; j_gene: TRBJ1-2; d_gene: NA; v_gene: TRBV29-1; CDR3aa: CSVEVGGGYGYTF; CDR3nt: TGCAGCGTTGAAGTGGGAGGTGGCTATGGCTACACCTTC
abundance: NA; j_gene: TRBJ2-1; d_gene: NA; v_gene: TRBV20-1; CDR3aa: CSASAGALDEQFF; CDR3nt: TGCAGTGCTAGTGCGGGGGCCCTTGATGAGCAGTTCTTC
abundance: few; j_gene: TRBJ1-1; d_gene: NA; v_gene: TRBV20-1; CDR3aa: CSAKKKGPLNTEAFF; CDR3nt: TGCAGTGCGAAGAAGAAAGGACCGCTGAACACTGAAGCTTTCTTT